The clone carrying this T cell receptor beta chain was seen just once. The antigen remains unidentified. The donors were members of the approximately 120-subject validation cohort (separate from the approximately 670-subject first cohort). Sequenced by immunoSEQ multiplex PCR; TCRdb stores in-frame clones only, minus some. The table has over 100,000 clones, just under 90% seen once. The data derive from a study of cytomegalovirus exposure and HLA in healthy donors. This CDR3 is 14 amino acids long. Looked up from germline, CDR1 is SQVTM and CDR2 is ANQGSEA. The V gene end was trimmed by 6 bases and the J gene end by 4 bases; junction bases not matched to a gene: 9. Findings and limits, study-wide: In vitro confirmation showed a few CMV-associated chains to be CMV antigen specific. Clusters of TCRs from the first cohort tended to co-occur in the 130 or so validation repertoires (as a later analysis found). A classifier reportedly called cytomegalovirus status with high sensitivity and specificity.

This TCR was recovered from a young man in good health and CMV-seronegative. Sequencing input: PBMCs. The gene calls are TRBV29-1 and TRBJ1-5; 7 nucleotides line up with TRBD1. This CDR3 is CSVATTGRNQPQHF. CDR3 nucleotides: TGCAGCGTAGCTACGACAGGGAGGAATCAGCCCCAGCATTTT.